This TCR beta chain is drawn from a study of T cell changes during pregnancy in multiple sclerosis. V lost 0 bases and J lost 2, with 9 bases in between. The CDR3 consists of 15 residues. Germline V gene lookup returns CDR1 SGHAT and CDR2 FQDESV (reference sequence). Sequenced by immunoSEQ multiplex PCR; TCRdb stores in-frame clones only, minus some. The data hold about 60,000 clones, with roughly nine tenths observed a single time. This clone is a singleton in its sample. This receptor was identified in a female donor with multiple sclerosis, enrolled in a pregnancy study. The chain is built from TRBV11-1 and TRBJ2-3; D gene unclear. The specimen comprised peripheral blood, sampled before pregnancy. CDR3: CASSLARIFTDTQYF. In DNA form, the CDR3 reads TGTGCCAGCAGCTTAGCGCGAATATTCACAGATACGCAGTATTTT.